Listed here are 28 T cell receptor beta chains from one sample, sequenced in a study of control samples from healthy donors and cancer patients. Assay used: immunoSEQ multiplex PCR; TCRdb lists only in-frame clones, some missing. The table includes about 82,000 clones, about nine tenths detected once. The sample taken for sequencing was blood. Receptors were obtained from a man over 45 in good health.

The chain employs TRBV5-4 and TRBJ2-5; D not certain. The V end was cut by 2 bases, the J end by 2 bases, with 10 bases between. Germline CDR1 and CDR2: SGHNT and YYREEE (reference sequence). This CDR3 is built from 14 residues. CDR3 bases: TGTGCCAGCAGCTTAAATACAGAACAAGAGACCCAGTACTTC. It yields the protein CASSLNTEQETQYF.

The V gene is TRBV30, the J gene TRBJ1-1, with D maybe TRBD1 (5 bases). The CDR3 loop spans 13 amino acids. V gave up 4 bases and J gave up 3 bases, with 12 bases separating them. In germline, CDR1 is GTSNPN, CDR2 SVGIG (reference sequence). CDR3 residues: CAWTLGGDTEAFF. CDR3 DNA: TGTGCCTGGACATTGGGAGGGGACACTGAAGCTTTCTTT.

This clone was counted once. V gene TRBV6-5 combines with J gene TRBJ1-1; D gene ambiguous. CDR3 size: 13 residues. Germline CDR1 is MNHEY and CDR2 is SVGAGI. Trimming removed 4 bases from V and 6 bases from J, with 12 bases in between. CDR3 residues: CASSSWIAAEAFF. The CDR3 DNA sequence: TGTGCCAGCAGTTCATGGATTGCCGCTGAAGCTTTCTTT.

On this clone itself: Other DNA sequences from this sample encode an identical CDR3 as well. The chain uses TRBV24-1 and TRBJ2-1, with D possibly called TRBD1 or TRBD2 (5 bases each). This CDR3 has 17 residues. The V end lost 5 bases, the J end lost 6 bases, and 22 bases lay between the germline ends. Germline V gene data show CDR1 as KGHDR and CDR2 as SFDVKD. The CDR3 DNA sequence: TGTGCCACCAGTGTACCCTCGGGGCAGGGAGCGTTCAATGAGCAGTTCTTC. This gives the protein CATSVPSGQGAFNEQFF.

The chain recombines TRBV30 with TRBJ2-1, with TRBD2 as a possible D gene (6 bases). Germline CDR1 GTSNPN, CDR2 SVGIG (reference sequence). The CDR3 covers 14 residues. V was shortened by 0 bases and J by 9 bases, with 15 bases between the two germline ends. CDR3 coding DNA: TGTGCCTGGAGTGTACTGCCGGGGGTCAGTGAGCAGTTCTTC. Encoded protein: CAWSVLPGVSEQFF.

This chain connects TRBV7-8 to TRBJ2-2; D is ambiguous. The V gene lost 4 bases and the J gene lost 2 bases, with 11 bases spanning the gap. The CDR3 length is 15 residues. Per germline, CDR1 SGHVS and CDR2 FQNEAQ. The CDR3: CASSYQPLNTGELFF. For the CDR3, the DNA is TGTGCCAGCAGCTACCAACCCTTAAACACCGGGGAGCTGTTTTTT.

This chain links TRBV5-1 with TRBJ1-1; no firm D call. The CDR3 contains 13 residues. Germline loops: CDR1 SGHRS, CDR2 YFSETQ. V lost 0 bases, J lost 5 bases, and 8 bases lay in between. The DNA for the CDR3 is TGCGCCAGCAGCTTGGTGGGAAAGACTGAAGCTTTCTTT. Translated, it gives CASSLVGKTEAFF.

The chain carries TRBV9 and TRBJ1-1; maybe TRBD1 (6 bases). CDR3 length: 15 residues. Germline CDR1 and CDR2: SGDLS and YYNGEE. The ends were cut back, 3 bases at V and 0 bases at J, with 12 bases in the middle. CDR3 bases: TGTGCCAGCAGCGGTCCCGGGGACATGAACACTGAAGCTTTCTTT. Protein: CASSGPGDMNTEAFF.

The chain combines TRBV3-1 (or the pseudogene TRBV3-2) with TRBJ1-6; D uncertain. The CDR3 runs to 17 residues. CDR1 and CDR2 (germline): LGHDT, YNNKEL (reference sequence). V gave up 4 bases and J gave up 7 bases, with 20 bases separating them. The CDR3 spells CASSPSRGFVINSPLHF. The CDR3 DNA reads as TGTGCCAGCAGCCCATCTAGAGGTTTTGTGATCAATTCACCCCTCCACTTT.

The V gene is TRBV9, the J gene TRBJ2-2; D might be TRBD2 (5 bases). This CDR3 has 14 amino acids. Deletions cut 0 bases from V and 5 bases from J, with 8 bases between. The germline V gene has CDR1 SGDLS and CDR2 YYNGEE. The CDR3 DNA sequence: TGTGCCAGCAGCGTAGTCGAGGGTACCGGGGAGCTGTTTTTT. This translates into CASSVVEGTGELFF.

The DNA for the CDR3 is TGTGCCAGCCGCCAGAACGCCCGGTATCAGCCCCAGCATTTT. Protein: CASRQNARYQPQHF. This sequence joins TRBV6-5 and TRBJ1-5; D remains ambiguous. Germline-derived CDR1 and CDR2 are MNHEY and SVGAGI. The CDR3 has 14 residues. Trimming cost V 8 bases and J 5 bases, with 16 bases left between them.

The chain couples TRBV5-1 to TRBJ2-2, with a possible D match to TRBD1 (7 bases). Looked up from germline, CDR1 is SGHRS and CDR2 is YFSETQ. The CDR3 runs 22 residues. The V gene lost 0 bases and the J gene lost 2 bases, with 29 bases spanning the gap. CDR3 residues: CASSLAQPMRDSARPNTGELFF. CDR3 nucleotide sequence: TGCGCCAGCAGCTTGGCCCAACCAATGCGGGACAGCGCTCGGCCCAACACCGGGGAGCTGTTTTTT.

The V call is TRBV5-1, the J call TRBJ2-7, with 10 bases fitting TRBD1. Germline-derived CDR1 and CDR2 are SGHRS and YFSETQ. The junction had 4 bases not matched to a gene; V was cut back by 4 bases and J by 3 bases. The CDR3 loop spans 14 amino acids. The CDR3 nucleotides read TGCGCCAGCAGCGGGGGACAGGGGAACTACGAGCAGTACTTC. Protein: CASSGGQGNYEQYF. The complete variable domain, with remaining parts taken from reference TRBV5-1 and TRBJ2-7, reads KAGVTQTPRYLIKTRGQQVTLSCSPISGHRSVSWYQQTPGQGLQFLFEYFSETQRNKGNFPGRFSGRQFSNSRSEMNVSTLELGDSALYLCASSGGQGNYEQYFGPGTRLTVT.

This clone has more than one count but fewer than ten. The chain's CDR3 is CASSLVPVRNSYNEQFF. The CDR3 DNA reads TGTGCCAGCAGCTTAGTCCCTGTGAGGAACTCCTACAATGAGCAGTTCTTC. The chain combines TRBV7-9 with TRBJ2-1, with D unclear. Germline CDR1 is SEHNR and CDR2 is FQNEAQ (reference sequence). This CDR3 region has 17 residues. The V and J ends lost 1 base and 0 bases respectively, with 13 bases between them.

The genes are TRBV7-2 and TRBJ2-2; D may be TRBD1 (6 bases). Germline CDR1 is SGHTA and CDR2 is FQGNSA. Trimming removed 6 bases from V and 2 bases from J, with 10 bases in between. The CDR3 consists of 14 residues. The CDR3 DNA sequence: TGTGCCAGCAGGCCACAGGGAAACACCGGGGAGCTGTTTTTT. It translates to CASRPQGNTGELFF.

This chain links TRBV27 with TRBJ1-5; no clear D gene. The length of the CDR3 is 13 residues. With 2 bases removed from V and 3 bases from J, the gap between germline ends came to 5 bases. Germline V gene lookup returns CDR1 MNHEY and CDR2 SMNVEV (reference sequence). The CDR3 sequence: CASSLVPNQPQHF. The CDR3 DNA sequence: TGTGCCAGCAGTTTAGTCCCCAATCAGCCCCAGCATTTT.

The chain has TRBV5-6 and TRBJ1-2; no firm D call. This CDR3 spans 13 amino acids. CDR1 is SGHDT and CDR2 is YYEEEE in the germline V gene. V lost 0 bases to trimming and J lost 3 bases, with 6 bases between them. CDR3 nucleotides: TGTGCCAGCAGCTTGGCAGGCGACTATGGCTACACCTTC. Translated, it gives CASSLAGDYGYTF.

The chain has TRBV7-2 and TRBJ1-4, with TRBD1 matching over 9 bases. Trimming took 2 bases from V and 7 from J; bases not matched to a gene: 5. The CDR3 is 15 amino acids. The germline gives CDR1 SGHTA, CDR2 FQGNSA. DNA for the CDR3: TGTGCCAGCAGCTTATTTGGACAGGGGAGTGAAAAACTGTTTTTT. Translating gives CASSLFGQGSEKLFF.

J is TRBJ1-3 and V is TRBV7-2; unclear D gene. The ends were cut back, 0 bases at V and 4 bases at J, with 19 bases in the middle. Germline CDR1 SGHTA, CDR2 FQGNSA. CDR3 size: 18 residues. In nucleotides, the CDR3 is TGTGCCAGCAGCTTAGCGGGTACTAGGAGAGGTTCCGGAAACACCATATATTTT. Protein product: CASSLAGTRRGSGNTIYF. Together with reference TRBV7-2 and TRBJ1-3, the CDR3 gives the full variable domain: GAGVSQSPSNKVTEKGKDVELRCDPISGHTALYWYRQSLGQGLEFLIYFQGNSAPDKSGLPSDRFSAERTGGSVSTLTIQRTQQEDSAVYLCASSLAGTRRGSGNTIYFGEGSWLTVV.

The chain uses TRBV19 and TRBJ2-1, with 9 bases fitting TRBD2. Germline assignment: CDR1 LNHDA and CDR2 SQIVND (reference sequence). CDR3 size: 16 residues. The V segment lost 4 bases and the J segment 1 base; nucleotides outside the gene matches: 5. CDR3 sequence reads: CASSKMAGGSYNEQFF. As DNA, the CDR3 is TGTGCCAGTAGTAAGATGGCGGGGGGGTCCTACAATGAGCAGTTCTTC.

The chain uses TRBV30 and TRBJ2-2, with TRBD1 as a possible D gene (5 bases). The germline gives CDR1 GTSNPN, CDR2 SVGIG (reference sequence). The CDR3 runs to 15 residues. V was trimmed by 0 bases and J by 6 bases, leaving 14 bases between them. The CDR3 region is CAWSVLIREPGELFF. In nucleotides, the CDR3 is TGTGCCTGGAGTGTACTTATCAGGGAACCCGGGGAGCTGTTTTTT.

The chain couples TRBV3-1 (or the pseudogene TRBV3-2) to TRBJ2-7, with D unclear. The germline gives CDR1 LGHDT, CDR2 YNNKEL (reference sequence). V gave up 4 bases and J gave up 0 bases, with 10 bases separating them. The CDR3 is 14 amino acids. The CDR3: CASSRSSGSYEQYF. DNA of the CDR3: TGTGCCAGCAGCCGCTCCTCCGGCTCCTACGAGCAGTACTTC.

J is TRBJ2-3 and V is TRBV5-1; D unclear. V was pared by 1 base and J by 4 bases, with 7 bases between. The CDR3 length is 13 residues. CDR1 and CDR2 from the germline V gene are SGHRS and YFSETQ. The CDR3 protein is CASSLLPSDTQYF. For the CDR3, the DNA is TGCGCCAGCAGCTTGTTACCCTCAGATACGCAGTATTTT.

The count of this clone is one. The chain links TRBV7-2 to TRBJ2-7; no reliable D call. Germline loops: CDR1 SGHTA, CDR2 FQGNSA. V was clipped by 0 bases and J by 3 bases, with 12 bases between them. The CDR3 is 15 residues long. The CDR3 sequence: CASSLAGRRIYEQYF. Written as DNA, the CDR3 is TGTGCCAGCAGCTTAGCGGGTCGGAGAATCTACGAGCAGTACTTC.

J is TRBJ1-5 and V is TRBV19, with 8 bases matching TRBD1. J lost 7 bases, V lost 7 bases, and 9 bases had no gene match. This CDR3 has 14 residues. CDR1 LNHDA and CDR2 SQIVND come from the germline V gene (reference sequence). The DNA for the CDR3 is TGTGCCAGTACCAACGACAGGGGCGGACAGCCCCAGCATTTT. It is translated as CASTNDRGGQPQHF.

The chain is built from TRBV30 and TRBJ2-7; 8 positions agree with TRBD1. The V and J ends lost 1 base and 9 bases, in that order; junction bases with no gene match: 14. The length of the CDR3 is 15 residues. The germline CDR1 and CDR2 sequences are GTSNPN and SVGIG (reference sequence). The chain's CDR3 is CAWSDFGTGYSGQYF. The CDR3 DNA reads as TGTGCCTGGAGTGACTTCGGGACAGGTTACAGTGGGCAGTACTTC.

The chain combines TRBV5-1 with TRBJ2-7, with 7 bases lining up with TRBD1. Looked up from germline, CDR1 is SGHRS and CDR2 is YFSETQ. V shed 3 bases, J shed 3 bases, and the junction held 6 bases outside the gene matches. This CDR3 has 14 residues. In DNA form, the CDR3 reads TGCGCCAGCAGCTCAGGGGGTGGATACTACGAGCAGTACTTC. It specifies CASSSGGGYYEQYF.

The rearrangement joins TRBV19 to TRBJ1-5, with D possibly TRBD1 on 5 matching bases. Trimming left V 3 bases short and J 0 bases short, with 9 bases between. CDR1 and CDR2 from the germline V gene are LNHDA and SQIVND (reference sequence). The CDR3 has 15 residues. In nucleotides, the CDR3 is TGTGCCAGTAGTATTGGGGGAAATAGCAATCAGCCCCAGCATTTT. Translated, it gives CASSIGGNSNQPQHF.